This T cell receptor (beta chain) came from a study of blood T cell repertoires in COVID-19. Study information: The study drew acute and convalescent COVID-19 samples from the United States, Italy and Spain. The cDNA or gDNA used as material had been derived from T cells, B-cell-depleted T cells, or PBMCs.

The data were produced by immunoSEQ multiplex PCR, yet TCRdb's version contains in-frame clones alone and is incomplete. The sample comprises just under 350,000 clones, almost 90% of which are singletons, and 6% to 8% rests with the top ten. V shed 3 bases, J shed 2 bases, and the junction held 10 bases outside the gene matches. In germline, CDR1 is DFQATT, CDR2 SNEGSKA (reference sequence). This CDR3 has 17 residues. Sequencing was done on a sample of peripheral blood. The receptor was isolated from a woman in her seventies with COVID-19, enrolled during active disease. The chain carries TRBV20-1 and TRBJ1-3; 10 bases agree with TRBD1. This chain's CDR3 is CSASRWGQGTTGNTIYF. CDR3 nucleotides: TGCAGTGCTAGTCGATGGGGACAGGGGACGACTGGAAACACCATATATTTT.